This TCR beta chain was found in a study of shared clonotypes between healthy human individuals. Turning to the study itself: Donors, aged 18 to 49, were a couple of women and three men. Notes on the study in general: Estimated clonotype richness was generally higher in naive than memory subsets.

Naive CD8 cells lacked CD45RO and underwent positive selection for CCR7, leaving out terminally differentiated effector memory CD45RA+ cells. On this clone itself: The antigen remains unidentified.

Germline lookup yields CDR1 LNHDA and CDR2 SQIVND (reference sequence). The CDR3 spans 19 residues. With 0 bases clipped from V and 5 bases from J, the junction kept 14 bases outside the gene matches. This table comes from immunoSEQ multiplex PCR, and its TCRdb copy is limited to in-frame clones, with some not included. The sample has hundreds of thousands of clones; roughly 96% are singletons. The genes are TRBV19 and TRBJ2-5; TRBD1 aligns across 11 bases. This clonotype originated in a woman in her twenties or thirties in good health. The sample consisted of naive CD8+ T cells sorted from blood. The DNA for the CDR3 is TGTGCCAGTAGTATAGACTCACCGGGACAGGGGGAACTAGCGGAGACCCAGTACTTC. Its translation: CASSIDSPGQGELAETQYF.